The sequence of this T cell receptor (beta chain) was determined in a study of Graves' ophthalmopathy and Graves' hyperthyroidism. Looking at the study overall: A follow-up of 18 months without ophthalmopathy meant that hyperthyroidism was stable.

Comment on this clonotype: Its antigen is unknown.

Unmatched junction bases numbered 8, after V lost 9 bases and J lost 2 bases. Looked up from germline, CDR1 is MNHNY and CDR2 is SVGAGI (reference sequence). CDR3 length: 14 residues. Study results and limitations: Sensitivity reached approximately 85% and specificity about 81% for a 13-signature model separating ophthalmopathy from stable hyperthyroidism. Blood also harbored most expanded thyroid clonotypes above 0.001 frequency.

Diagnosis was based on clinical symptoms, serum thyroxine, TRAb, thyroid ultrasound and orbital computed tomography. TCR beta CDR3 regions were amplified from RNA transcripts. Second-round multiplex PCR followed a first-round RT-PCR using HTBI primers. TCRdb re-called the multiplex PCR reads with MiXCR, one entry per CDR3 protein. The profile covers 450,000 to 600,000 distinct CDR3 sequences, with under 45% appearing a single time and roughly 4.5% taken by the ten largest. Specimen: peripheral blood or thyroid tissue (not recorded which). The origin of this receptor is an adult man with Graves' hyperthyroidism. V is TRBV6-6 and J is TRBJ1-2; TRBD1 agrees at 8 bases. CDR3 residues: CASIRTGLNYGYTF. CDR3 sequence (DNA): TGTGCCAGTATAAGGACAGGGCTGAACTATGGCTACACCTTC.